This T cell receptor (beta chain) was profiled in a study of CD8 T cells in Susac syndrome. The RNA input was 0.5 to 1 ug, and it was reverse transcribed with random hexamers. A multiplex approach, immunoSEQ multiplex PCR, amplified TCR beta CDR3 across 54 Vbeta and 13 Jbeta. TCRdb re-called the immunoSEQ multiplex PCR reads through MiXCR, storing one row per CDR3 protein. Counted here are around 270,000 distinct CDR3 sequences, 85% occurring once; the ten biggest clones make up 0.2% to 0.25%. Per germline, CDR1 SGHDT and CDR2 YYEEEE. The CDR3 runs to 16 residues. Trimming cost V 2 bases and J 6 bases; bases outside gene matches: 11. The authors sequenced TCR beta from blood CD8+ and CD4+ T cells. The multiple sclerosis controls were treatment-naive patients with relapsing-remitting disease that was stable or active. Negative isolation yielded CD4+ and CD8+ T cells, and FACS enriched TEMRA cells.

The source is a human donor with multiple sclerosis. The J gene is TRBJ1-2, the V gene TRBV5-6; TRBD1 matches 9 bases. Sample: CD8+ T cells from PBMCs. CDR3 amino acids: CASSLSGTGRLNGYTF. The DNA of the CDR3 is TGTGCCAGCAGCTTATCCGGGACAGGGAGATTGAATGGCTACACCTTC.